This is a list of T cell receptor beta chains from one sample in a study of blood T cells in healthy people across ages. TCRdb used MiXCR to reprocess the 5' RACE reads, holding one entry per CDR3 protein. The sample gives over 1,500,000 distinct CDR3 sequences, about 39% of which show up once; 23% is in the top ten. The sequenced material came from blood. All receptors derive from a human donor in good health. Both conserved end residues are part of each CDR3. A D gene is named only where the DNA matches it firmly. Rows may omit the clone size; those that give it use once, few, many or a size class.

>TRBD1|TRBJ2-3|many|TRBV29-1
TGCAGCGCCCCCGGGACAGGGGGTCCCACCGGGGGTGATACGCAGTATTTT
CSAPGTGGPTGGDTQYF
>TRBD2|TRBJ2-7|few|TRBV11-1
TGTGCCAGCAGCCAGAAGCGGGGAGGCGGCTACGAGCAGTACTTC
CASSQKRGGGYEQYF
>TRBD1|TRBJ1-1|NA|TRBV3-1
TGTGCCAGCAGCCATGTCTCGGGACAGGGGTTCACTGAAGCTTTCTTT
CASSHVSGQGFTEAFF
>NA|TRBJ1-1|NA|TRBV29-1
TGCAGCGCGTCTGGGGGGGGCGTGAACACTGAAGCTTTCTTT
CSASGGGVNTEAFF
>NA|TRBJ2-3|NA|TRBV15
TGTGCCACCAGCAGAGAACTACCGTTTAGCACAGATACGCAGTATTTT
CATSRELPFSTDTQYF
>NA|TRBJ2-1|NA|TRBV12-3/TRBV12-4
TGTGCCAGCGGGGAAGTGAATGAGCAGTTCTTC
CASGEVNEQFF
>NA|TRBJ1-1|few|TRBV29-1
TGCAGCGTTGCGATTGGGGGGAACACTGAAGCTTTCTTT
CSVAIGGNTEAFF
>NA|TRBJ2-1|NA|TRBV5-1
TGCGCCAGTAGCTCCCGCCTTAGTAGCACTACCTACAATGAGCAGTTCTTC
CASSSRLSSTTYNEQFF
>NA|TRBJ1-2|few|TRBV6-5
TGTGCCAGCAGCCCAAGGCCCTGGGAAGGCTACACCTTC
CASSPRPWEGYTF
>NA|TRBJ1-2|many|TRBV7-2
TGTGCCAGCAGCGCCCAGGGGATTGATGGCTACACCTTC
CASSAQGIDGYTF
>NA|TRBJ2-3|few|TRBV5-6
TGTGCCAGCAGCACCAGGGGGGGGAGCACAGATACGCAGTATTTT
CASSTRGGSTDTQYF
>TRBD1|TRBJ1-6|NA|TRBV3-1
TGTGCCAGCAGCCAGTCCGGGACAGGGGGCCGAGAGGCCCTCCACTTT
CASSQSGTGGREALHF
>NA|TRBJ1-5|NA|TRBV4-3
TGCGCCAGCAGCCGAGACCGAGAGAGAGACACCCAGCATTTT
CASSRDRERDTQHF
>TRBD2|TRBJ2-5|NA|TRBV30
TGTGCCTGGAGTAGGGCGGGGGGGACAAAGCAAGAGACCCAGTACTTC
CAWSRAGGTKQETQYF
>NA|TRBJ2-7|NA|TRBV6-2/TRBV6-3
TGTGCCAGCAGTTACTACGTCAGGGTAAGCTCCTACAATGAGCAGTACTTC
CASSYYVRVSSYNEQYF
>NA|TRBJ2-6|few|TRBV10-3
TGTGCCATCAGTGACGGAGCGAGAATAGGTGGGGCCAACGTCCTGACTTTC
CAISDGARIGGANVLTF
>NA|TRBJ2-3|many|TRBV5-1
TGCGCCAGCAGCTTGGTGGGGCGAGGGACAGATACGCAGTATTTT
CASSLVGRGTDTQYF
>NA|TRBJ2-5|NA|TRBV2
TGTGCCATCCCGACAGTTAATAAAGAGACCCAGTACTTC
CAIPTVNKETQYF
>NA|TRBJ1-4|NA|TRBV24-1
TGTGCCACCGAGTGGCGGAAAACTAATGAAAAACTGTTTTTT
CATEWRKTNEKLFF
>NA|TRBJ2-5|NA|TRBV20-1
TGCAGTGCTCGACAGACCCAAGAGACCCAGTACTTC
CSARQTQETQYF
>TRBD2|TRBJ2-7|few|TRBV4-2
TGTGCCAGCAGCCTTGAGTATGGACTAGAATACACCTACGAGCAGTACTTC
CASSLEYGLEYTYEQYF
>NA|TRBJ2-3|NA|TRBV28
TGTGCCAGCATGGGAGGTATGGGAACAGATACGCAGTATTTT
CASMGGMGTDTQYF
>TRBD1|TRBJ1-2|NA|TRBV11-2
TGTGCCAGCAGCTTTTCACCGGGACAGGGCCACTATGGCTACACCTTC
CASSFSPGQGHYGYTF
>NA|TRBJ2-1|few|TRBV10-3
TGTGCCATCAGTGGCGGACAGACCTACAATGAGCAGTTCTTC
CAISGGQTYNEQFF
>NA|TRBJ2-4|NA|TRBV6-1
TGTGCCAGCAGTGATCGGGGGATGGCCAAAAACATTCAGTACTTC
CASSDRGMAKNIQYF
>TRBD1|TRBJ1-2|NA|TRBV7-2
TGTGCCAGCAGCTTAGACGGTGGAGGACAGGCCTTCTATGGCTACACCTTC
CASSLDGGGQAFYGYTF
>NA|TRBJ2-1|NA|TRBV5-1
TGCGCCAGCAGCTTGCGTTCATTGACTCCTGCCGGGTTTGGGGGCAATGAGCAGTTCTTC
CASSLRSLTPAGFGGNEQFF
>NA|TRBJ1-1|few|TRBV6-5
TGTGCCAGCAGTTCGGGGAGAGGTGAAGCTTTCTTT
CASSSGRGEAFF
>TRBD1|TRBJ2-7|NA|TRBV29-1
TGCAGCGTTGACCACGGACAGGGTAACGAGCAGTACTTC
CSVDHGQGNEQYF
>NA|TRBJ2-7|NA|TRBV20-1
TGCAGTGCTAGAGATGAGGACAGCCCCTCCTACGAGCAGTACTTC
CSARDEDSPSYEQYF
>TRBD2|TRBJ2-1|few|TRBV5-6
TGTGCCAGCAGCTTGTGGGGACTAGATTCCTACAATGAGCAGTTCTTC
CASSLWGLDSYNEQFF
>NA|TRBJ2-5|NA|TRBV12-3/TRBV12-4
TGTGCCAGCAGTTTCCACCGTGGGACCCAGTACTTC
CASSFHRGTQYF
>NA|TRBJ2-1|NA|TRBV5-1
TGCGCCAGCAGCCAACTAGGTACTACGGGCAATGAGCAGTTCTTC
CASSQLGTTGNEQFF
>TRBD1|TRBJ1-4|NA|TRBV7-2
TGTGCCAGCAGCCAATGGACAGGGGAGGCTGAAAAACTGTTTTTT
CASSQWTGEAEKLFF
>TRBD1|TRBJ1-1|few|TRBV28
TGTGCCAGCAGCCCCCCCTTAACAGGGGCCACTGAAGCTTTCTTT
CASSPPLTGATEAFF
>TRBD2|TRBJ2-3|NA|TRBV15
TGTGCCACCAGCAGGGGACTAGCGGGGGACAACACAGATACGCAGTATTTT
CATSRGLAGDNTDTQYF
>TRBD1|TRBJ2-7|NA|TRBV27
TGTGCCAGCGGGTCGACAGGGGCCGACGAGCAGTACTTC
CASGSTGADEQYF
>TRBD1|TRBJ1-2|NA|TRBV6-5
TGTGCCGGCAGTTACACAAGATCGGGACAGATTTATGGCTACACCTTC
CAGSYTRSGQIYGYTF
>NA|TRBJ1-2|NA|TRBV6-2/TRBV6-3
TGTGCCAGCAGTTTTCGGACAGCTTCCTATGGCTACACCTTC
CASSFRTASYGYTF
>NA|TRBJ2-7|few|TRBV6-5
TGTGCCAGCAGTTATTCGGGGGCACAATACGAGCAGTACTTC
CASSYSGAQYEQYF
>NA|TRBJ1-6|NA|TRBV27
TGTGCCAGCAGTTTATGGGCCGGGACCCATTATTCACCCCTCCACTTT
CASSLWAGTHYSPLHF
>TRBD2|TRBJ2-1|many|TRBV4-2
TGTGCCAGCAGCCAAGTGGGGGGGGAAGTGAATGAGCAGTTCTTC
CASSQVGGEVNEQFF
>NA|TRBJ2-1|NA|TRBV20-1
TGCAGTGCTTTTTCAACGGGTAATGAGCAGTTCTTC
CSAFSTGNEQFF
>NA|TRBJ1-1|NA|TRBV18
TGTGCCAGCTCCAAAGAGTACACTGAAGCTTTCTTT
CASSKEYTEAFF
>NA|TRBJ1-1|NA|TRBV5-1
TGCGCCAGCAGCTTAGACAGCCAGAACACTGAAGCTTTCTTT
CASSLDSQNTEAFF
>NA|TRBJ2-7|NA|TRBV10-3
TGTGCCATCAGTGATTCGTGGGGGCGCTCCTACGAGCAGTACTTC
CAISDSWGRSYEQYF
>NA|TRBJ2-1|NA|TRBV27
TGTGCCGGCAGTGGGCGCAATGAGCAGTTCTTC
CAGSGRNEQFF
>NA|TRBJ2-4|once|TRBV6-1
TGTGCCAGCAGTACAGGGAGTGTGGCCAAAAACATTCAGTACTTC
CASSTGSVAKNIQYF